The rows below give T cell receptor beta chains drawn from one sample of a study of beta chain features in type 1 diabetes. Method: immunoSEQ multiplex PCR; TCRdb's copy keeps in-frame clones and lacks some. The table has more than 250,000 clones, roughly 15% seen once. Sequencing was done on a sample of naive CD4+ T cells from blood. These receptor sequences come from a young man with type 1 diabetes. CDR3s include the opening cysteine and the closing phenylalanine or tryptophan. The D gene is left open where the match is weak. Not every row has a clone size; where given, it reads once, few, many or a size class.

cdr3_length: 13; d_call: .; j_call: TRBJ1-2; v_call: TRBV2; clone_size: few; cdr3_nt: TGTGCCAGCAGTTGGGGGGTCGACTATGGCTACACCTTC; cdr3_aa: CASSWGVDYGYTF
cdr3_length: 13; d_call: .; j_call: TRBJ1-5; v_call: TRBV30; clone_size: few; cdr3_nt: TGTGCCTGGAGTGGGGGGGTCCTTCAGCCCCAGCATTTT; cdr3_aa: CAWSGGVLQPQHF
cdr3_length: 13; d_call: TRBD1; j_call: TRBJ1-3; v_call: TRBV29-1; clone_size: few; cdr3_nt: TGCAGCGGGTCCGGGACAGCTGGAAACACCATATATTTT; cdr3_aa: CSGSGTAGNTIYF
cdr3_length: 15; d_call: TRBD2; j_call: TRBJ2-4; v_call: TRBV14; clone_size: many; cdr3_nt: TGTGCCAGCAGCCAAGCCCCAGCGGGAGGATACATTCAGTACTTC; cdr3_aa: CASSQAPAGGYIQYF
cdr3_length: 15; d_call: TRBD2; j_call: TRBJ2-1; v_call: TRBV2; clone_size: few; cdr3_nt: TGTGCCAGCCTTATACTAGCGGGAATAGACAATGAGCAGTTCTTC; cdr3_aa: CASLILAGIDNEQFF
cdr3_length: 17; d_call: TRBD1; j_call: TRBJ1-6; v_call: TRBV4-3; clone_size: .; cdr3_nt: TGCGCCAGCAGCCAAGCGACAGGGAGCTCCTATAATTCACCCCTCCACTTT; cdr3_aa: CASSQATGSSYNSPLHF
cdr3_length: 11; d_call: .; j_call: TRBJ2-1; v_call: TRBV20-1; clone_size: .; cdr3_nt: TGCAGTGCTAGAGGTCGGGGTGAGCAGTTCTTC; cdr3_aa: CSARGRGEQFF
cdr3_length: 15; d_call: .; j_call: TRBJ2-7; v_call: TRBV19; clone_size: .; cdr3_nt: TGTGCCAGTAGTTCCCACCTGGGGGGAGAGTACGAGCAGTACTTC; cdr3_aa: CASSSHLGGEYEQYF
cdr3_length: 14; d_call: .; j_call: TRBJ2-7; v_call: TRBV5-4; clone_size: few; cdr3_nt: TGTGCCAGCAGCGCCAGGGACAACTCCTACGAGCAGTACTTC; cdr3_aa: CASSARDNSYEQYF
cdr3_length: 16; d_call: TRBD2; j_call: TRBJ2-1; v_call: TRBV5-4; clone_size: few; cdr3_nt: TGTGCCAGCAGCTTGGGGTTTAGCGGGAGGTACAATGAGCAGTTCTTC; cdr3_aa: CASSLGFSGRYNEQFF
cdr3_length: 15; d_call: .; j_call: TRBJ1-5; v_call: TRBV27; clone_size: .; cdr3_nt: TGTGCCAGCAGCTCCCGACAGACGAGCAATCAGCCCCAGCATTTT; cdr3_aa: CASSSRQTSNQPQHF
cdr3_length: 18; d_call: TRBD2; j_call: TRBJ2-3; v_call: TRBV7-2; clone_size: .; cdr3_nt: TGTGCCAGCAGCTTAAACTCATTAGCGGGGGGATACACAGATACGCAGTATTTT; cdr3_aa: CASSLNSLAGGYTDTQYF
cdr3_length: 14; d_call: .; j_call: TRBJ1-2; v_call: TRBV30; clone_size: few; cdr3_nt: TGTGCCTGGAGTGTAGGACACCATAACTATGGCTACACCTTC; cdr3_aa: CAWSVGHHNYGYTF
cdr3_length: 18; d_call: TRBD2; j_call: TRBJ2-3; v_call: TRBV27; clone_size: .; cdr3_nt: TGTGCCAGCAGTTTAACCGGGCTAGCGGGTCTCAGCACAGATACGCAGTATTTT; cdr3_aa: CASSLTGLAGLSTDTQYF
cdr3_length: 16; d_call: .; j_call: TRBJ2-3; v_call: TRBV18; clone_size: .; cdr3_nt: TGTGCCAGCTCACCGCGGTCGGGCGGACTCACAGATACGCAGTATTTT; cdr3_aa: CASSPRSGGLTDTQYF
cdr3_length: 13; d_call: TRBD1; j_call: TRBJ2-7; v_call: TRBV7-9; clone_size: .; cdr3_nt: TGTGCCAGCAGCTGGGGACAGGGGCTCGAGCAGTACTTC; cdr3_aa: CASSWGQGLEQYF
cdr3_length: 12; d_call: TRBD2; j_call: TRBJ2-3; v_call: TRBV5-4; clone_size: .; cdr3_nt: TGTGCCAGCAGCTCCGGGACTAGCGGCATGTATTTT; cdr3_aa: CASSSGTSGMYF
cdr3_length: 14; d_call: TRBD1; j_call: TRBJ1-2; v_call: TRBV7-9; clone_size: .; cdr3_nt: TGTGCCAGCAGCCGACAGGGGTTCGGCTATGGCTACACCTTC; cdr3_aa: CASSRQGFGYGYTF
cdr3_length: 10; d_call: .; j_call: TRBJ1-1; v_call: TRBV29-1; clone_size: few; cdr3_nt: TGCGCGGGCAGGAACACTGAAGCTTTCTTT; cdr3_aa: CAGRNTEAFF
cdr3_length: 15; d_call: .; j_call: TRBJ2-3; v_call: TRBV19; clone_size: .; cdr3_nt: TGTGCCAGTAGCCTTAGAGGGTTTGGTAGAGATACGCAGTATTTT; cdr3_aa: CASSLRGFGRDTQYF
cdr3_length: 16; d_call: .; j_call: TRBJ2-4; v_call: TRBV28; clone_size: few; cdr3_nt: TGTGCCAGCAGTCGCTTCTCGACAGCCCCTTTTGGCATTCAGTACTTC; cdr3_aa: CASSRFSTAPFGIQYF
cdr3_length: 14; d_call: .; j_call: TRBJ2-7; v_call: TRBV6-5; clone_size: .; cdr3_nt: TGTGCCAGCAGACCCGTTACAGGGTCCTACGAGCAGTACTTC; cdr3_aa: CASRPVTGSYEQYF
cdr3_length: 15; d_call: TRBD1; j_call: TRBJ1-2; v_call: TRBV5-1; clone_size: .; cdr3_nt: TGCGCCAGCAGCTTGGTTCCACAGGGGGGTCATGGCTACACCTTC; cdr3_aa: CASSLVPQGGHGYTF
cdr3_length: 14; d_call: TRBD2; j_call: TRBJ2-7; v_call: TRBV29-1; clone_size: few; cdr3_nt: TGCAGCGTTGTATCGGCTAGCGGCTCCTACGAGCAGTACTTC; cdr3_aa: CSVVSASGSYEQYF
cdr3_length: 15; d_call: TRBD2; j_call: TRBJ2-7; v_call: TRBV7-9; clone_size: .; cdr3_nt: TGTGCCAGCAGCTGGGGGACTAGCGGAACCTACGAGCAGTACTTC; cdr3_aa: CASSWGTSGTYEQYF
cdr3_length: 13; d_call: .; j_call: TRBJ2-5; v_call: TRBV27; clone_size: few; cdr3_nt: TGTGCCAGCAGCCCCCTAGTTGGGGAGACCCAGTACTTC; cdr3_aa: CASSPLVGETQYF
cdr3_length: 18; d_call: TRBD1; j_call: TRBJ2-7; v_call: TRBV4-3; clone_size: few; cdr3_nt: TGCGCCAGCAGCCAAGGTGGGTTACAGGGGAAAAACTCCTACGAGCAGTACTTC; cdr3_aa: CASSQGGLQGKNSYEQYF
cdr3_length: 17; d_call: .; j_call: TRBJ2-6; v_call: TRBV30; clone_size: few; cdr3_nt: TGTGCCTGGAGTAGGGCAGGGCAAAGCTCTGGGGCCAACGTCCTGACTTTC; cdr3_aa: CAWSRAGQSSGANVLTF
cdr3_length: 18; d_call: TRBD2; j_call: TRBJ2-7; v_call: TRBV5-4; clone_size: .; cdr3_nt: TGTGCCAGCAGCTTGGCCGGGGGGACTAGCGGGATTACCTACGAGCAGTACTTC; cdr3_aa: CASSLAGGTSGITYEQYF
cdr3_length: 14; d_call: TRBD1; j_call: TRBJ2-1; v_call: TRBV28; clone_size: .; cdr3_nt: TGTGCCAGCAGCTCGGACAGGCCGGGGAATGAGCAGTTCTTC; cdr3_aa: CASSSDRPGNEQFF
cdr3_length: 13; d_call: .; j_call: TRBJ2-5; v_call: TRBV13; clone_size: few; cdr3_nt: TGTGCCAGCAGACCTACTAACCAAGAGACCCAGTACTTC; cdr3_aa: CASRPTNQETQYF
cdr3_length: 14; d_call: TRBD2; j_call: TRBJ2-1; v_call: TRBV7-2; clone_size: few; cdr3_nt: TGTGCCAGCAGTGGACTAGCGGGGAGTTATGAGCAGTTCTTC; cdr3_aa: CASSGLAGSYEQFF
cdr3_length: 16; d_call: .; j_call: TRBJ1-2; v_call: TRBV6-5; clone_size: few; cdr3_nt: TGTGCCAGCAGTTACAAAAATACAGGGTTCCGCTATGGCTACACCTTC; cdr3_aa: CASSYKNTGFRYGYTF
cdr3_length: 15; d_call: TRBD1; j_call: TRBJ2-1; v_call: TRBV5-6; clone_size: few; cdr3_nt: TGTGCCAGCAGCTTCAGGGGGCTGAGGTACAATGAGCAGTTCTTC; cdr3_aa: CASSFRGLRYNEQFF
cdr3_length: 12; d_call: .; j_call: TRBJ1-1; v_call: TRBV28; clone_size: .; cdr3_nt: TGTGCCAGCAGTCTTCTCGGGATTGAAGCTTTCTTT; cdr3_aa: CASSLLGIEAFF
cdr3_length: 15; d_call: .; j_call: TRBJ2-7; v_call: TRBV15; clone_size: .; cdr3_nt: TGTGCCACCAGCAGAGGTAGGGGGTTCTCCTACGAGCAGTACTTC; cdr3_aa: CATSRGRGFSYEQYF
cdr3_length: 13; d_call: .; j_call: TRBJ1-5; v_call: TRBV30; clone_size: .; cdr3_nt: TGTGCCTGGAGTCAAGGGGAAGACCAGCCCCAGCATTTT; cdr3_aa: CAWSQGEDQPQHF